This T cell receptor beta chain originates from a study of blood T cell repertoires in COVID-19. Turning to the study itself: Acute-phase and convalescent COVID-19 samples originated in the United States, Italy and Spain. Nucleic acid was either cDNA or gDNA, and it came from T cells, B-cell-depleted T cells, or PBMCs.

In the original analysis: Quantification of nucleated cells was approximated via reference gene primer amplification. TCRdb's table, derived via immunoSEQ multiplex PCR, lists solely in-frame clones and lacks some. The DNA gave D and trimming, while V, J and clone size come from that table. The profile shows 180,000 or so clones, about 88% of them singletons. The CDR3 sequence is 14 residues long. Trimming pared 3 bases from V and 2 bases from J, leaving 8 bases between. Per the germline V gene, CDR1 is LGHDT and CDR2 is YNNKEL (reference sequence). This TCR was recovered from a man aged 18-30 years with acute or convalescent COVID-19. The sequencing input was peripheral blood. The chain couples TRBV3-1 (or the pseudogene TRBV3-2) to TRBJ1-5; D is possibly TRBD1 (5 bases). For the CDR3, the DNA is TGTGCCAGCAGCCACAGGGCGGGCAATCAGCCCCAGCATTTT. Amino acids: CASSHRAGNQPQHF.